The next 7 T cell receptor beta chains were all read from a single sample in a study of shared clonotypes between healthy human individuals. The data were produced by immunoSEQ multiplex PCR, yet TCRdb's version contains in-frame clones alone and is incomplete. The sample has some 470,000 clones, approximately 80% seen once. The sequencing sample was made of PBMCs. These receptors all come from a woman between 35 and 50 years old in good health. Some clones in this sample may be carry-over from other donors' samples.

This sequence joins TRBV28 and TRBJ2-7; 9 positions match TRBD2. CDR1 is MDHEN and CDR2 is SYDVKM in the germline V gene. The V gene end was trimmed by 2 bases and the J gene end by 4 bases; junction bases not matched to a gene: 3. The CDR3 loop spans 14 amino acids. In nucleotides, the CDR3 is TGTGCCAGCAGTTTAGGGCTAGCGGGGTACGAGCAGTACTTC. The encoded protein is CASSLGLAGYEQYF.

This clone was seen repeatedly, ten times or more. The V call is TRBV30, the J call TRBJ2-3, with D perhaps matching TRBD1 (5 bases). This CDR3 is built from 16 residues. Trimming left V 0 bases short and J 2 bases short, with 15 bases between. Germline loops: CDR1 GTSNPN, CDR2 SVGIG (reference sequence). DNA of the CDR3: TGTGCCTGGAGTGTAGGGGTAAACGGGCACACAGATACGCAGTATTTT. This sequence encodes CAWSVGVNGHTDTQYF. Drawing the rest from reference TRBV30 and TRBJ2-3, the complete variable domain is SQTIHQWPATLVQPVGSPLSLECTVEGTSNPNLYWYRQAAGRGLQLLFYSVGIGQISSEVPQNLSASRPQDRQFILSSKKLLLSDSGFYLCAWSVGVNGHTDTQYFGPGTRLTVL.

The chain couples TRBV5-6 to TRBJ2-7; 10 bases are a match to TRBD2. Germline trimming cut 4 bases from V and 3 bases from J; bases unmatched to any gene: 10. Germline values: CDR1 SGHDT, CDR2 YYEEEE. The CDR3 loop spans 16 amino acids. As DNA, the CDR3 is TGTGCCAGCAGCCCCAGGGAGGCTAGCGGGAGCTACGAGCAGTACTTC. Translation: CASSPREASGSYEQYF.

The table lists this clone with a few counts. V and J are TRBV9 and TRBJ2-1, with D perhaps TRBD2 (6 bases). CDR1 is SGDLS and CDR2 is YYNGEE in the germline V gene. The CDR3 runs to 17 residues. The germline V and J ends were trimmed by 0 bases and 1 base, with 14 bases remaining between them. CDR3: CASSVGRGSLSYNEQFF. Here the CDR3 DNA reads TGTGCCAGCAGCGTAGGGAGGGGCTCCTTGTCCTACAATGAGCAGTTCTTC.

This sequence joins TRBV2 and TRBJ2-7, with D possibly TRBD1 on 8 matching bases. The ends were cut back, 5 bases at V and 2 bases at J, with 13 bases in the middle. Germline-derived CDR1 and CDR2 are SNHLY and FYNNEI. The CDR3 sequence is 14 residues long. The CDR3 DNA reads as TGTGCCAGCAGTTCACAGGGGGGGGCCTACGAGCAGTACTTC. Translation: CASSSQGGAYEQYF.

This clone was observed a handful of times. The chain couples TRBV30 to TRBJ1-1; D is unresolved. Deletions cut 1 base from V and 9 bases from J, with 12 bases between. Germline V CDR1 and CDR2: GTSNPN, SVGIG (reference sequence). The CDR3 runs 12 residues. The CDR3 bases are TGTGCCTGGAGTGGGCGGAATCTTCAAGCTTTCTTT. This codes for CAWSGRNLQAFF. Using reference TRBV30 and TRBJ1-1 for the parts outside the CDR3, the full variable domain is SQTIHQWPATLVQPVGSPLSLECTVEGTSNPNLYWYRQAAGRGLQLLFYSVGIGQISSEVPQNLSASRPQDRQFILSSKKLLLSDSGFYLCAWSGRNLQAFFGQGTRLTVV.

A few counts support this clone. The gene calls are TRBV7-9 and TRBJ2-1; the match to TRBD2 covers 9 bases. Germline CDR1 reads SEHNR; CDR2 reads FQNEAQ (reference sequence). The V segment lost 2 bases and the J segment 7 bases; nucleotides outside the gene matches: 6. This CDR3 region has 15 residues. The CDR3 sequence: CASSLFAGGPNEQFF. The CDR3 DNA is TGTGCCAGCAGCTTATTTGCGGGAGGGCCGAATGAGCAGTTCTTC.